Sequencing of this T cell receptor beta chain was carried out in a study of blood T cell repertoires in COVID-19. Study-level information: In each case, the material was cDNA or gDNA derived from T cells, B-cell-depleted T cells, or PBMCs.

CDR1 and CDR2 (germline): KGHSH, LQKENI. V lost 3 bases and J lost 5, with 8 bases in between. CDR3 length: 13 residues. In the original workflow: It was from reference gene primer amplification that nucleated cell counts were estimated. Clones were read by immunoSEQ multiplex PCR, and TCRdb kept only the in-frame ones, dropping some. That table gives V, J and clone size, and the DNA gave D and trimming. The repertoire consists of 160,000 or so clones, with roughly 88% occurring once and the leading ten covering 2% to 3%. The sequenced sample was peripheral blood. V gene TRBV18 combines with J gene TRBJ2-1; tentatively, D is TRBD1 (5 bases). This clonotype originated in a man between 18 and 29 years old with acute or convalescent COVID-19. The CDR3 sequence: CASSPGRDNEQFF. The CDR3, as DNA: TGTGCCAGCTCACCGGGCAGGGACAATGAGCAGTTCTTC.